The T cell receptor beta chain described here comes from a study of blood T cell repertoires in COVID-19 (TCRdb year 2020). About the study as a whole: Samples from collaborators originated in the United States, Italy and Spain and spanned both the acute and convalescent phases of COVID-19. The repertoires were released in a freely available public database meant as a resource for research on the immune response to SARS-CoV-2. The material from the prospective study consisted of cDNA or gDNA derived from T cells, B-cell-depleted T cells, or PBMCs. The samples were drawn from two sources: the first 160 participants of the ongoing ImmuneRACE study, and 1,200 or so subjects contributed by 6 global collaborators. Sample metadata almost always included a de-identified subject ID, COVID-19 status, age in years and sex. Deeply sampled blood TCRbeta repertoires from subjects exposed to, actively infected with, or recovered from COVID-19 were included in the dataset. Where available, HLA class I and class II types were taken from metadata supplied by the sample provider and were not determined by assay-based typing.

Results and caveats for the whole study, not just this receptor: The amount of clinical and demographic metadata varied by source and participant and was provided uncurated.

The immunoSEQ Assay, a bias-controlled multiplex PCR, was used to amplify TCRbeta CDR3 regions from genomic DNA. From the authors' description of their analysis: The number of nucleated cells in each sample was estimated by amplification of reference gene primers within the assay. Sequence reads were collapsed and filtered to measure the absolute abundance of every unique TCRbeta CDR3 rearrangement. Productive Simpson clonality was computed per sample as the square root of Simpson's diversity index over productive rearrangements. TCRdb carries this immuneACCESS record with in-frame sequences only. Its versions omit some clonotypes, under half of them owing to an unresolved V gene in the studies checked, with the rest unexplained. V and J calls plus clone size are reproduced from that table; the DNA served to infer D and trimming. Across this sample there are under 150,000 clones, with around four fifths seen only once. The ten largest clonotypes hold 20% to 25% of the sample.

This clone came up once. Its recognized antigen is unknown. No clone much larger than this one lies a single base away; base qualities are absent. V was cut back by 3 bases and J by 0 bases, leaving a gap of 11 bases between them. The CDR3 sequence holds 15 residues, the cysteine and phenylalanine included. This entry keeps only the CDR3 DNA: 45 bases, framed from base 1. CDR1 and CDR2 (LNHDA, SQIVND) derive from the germline V gene (reference sequence). Collaborating institutions collected whole blood in K2EDTA tubes following their own protocols. For TCRbeta analysis, collaborator samples were shipped as frozen whole blood, as isolated PBMCs, or as DNA extracted from either sample type.

This chain is built from TRBV19 and TRBJ1-1; too little of a D gene remains to name it. What was sequenced was peripheral blood. This clonotype was obtained from a human donor in a cohort sampled during active COVID-19. The CDR3 is CASSMRRSMNTEAFF. The DNA is TGTGCCAGTAGTATGCGGAGGAGCATGAACACTGAAGCTTTCTTT.